These 6 T cell receptor beta chains were all obtained from the same sample, sequenced in a study of Graves' ophthalmopathy and Graves' hyperthyroidism. The sequenced template was RNA, covering the TCR beta CDR3 region. After a first-round RT-PCR with HTBI primers, a second-round multiplex PCR was run. One entry per CDR3 protein results from TCRdb running MiXCR on the multiplex PCR reads. Of hundreds of thousands of distinct CDR3 sequences in the sample, 35% to 45% were seen once. Sample: peripheral blood. These receptors all stem from an adult man with Graves' ophthalmopathy.

The V call is TRBV11-3, the J call TRBJ2-5; 8 bases are shared with TRBD1. Germline CDR1 SGHNT, CDR2 YENEEA. V shed 1 base and J 5 bases; nucleotides not matched to a gene: 3. The CDR3 spans 14 residues. CDR3 region: CASSLGTGYETQYF. CDR3 nucleotides: TGTGCCAGCAGCTTAGGGACAGGGTACGAGACCCAGTACTTC.

This clonotype has at least ten counts. The rearrangement joins TRBV4-1 to TRBJ1-6, with D possibly matching TRBD1 (5 bases). The germline V gene has CDR1 MGHRA and CDR2 YSYEKL. Trimming removed 4 bases at V and 12 bases at J, with 16 bases between. CDR3 size: 14 residues. CDR3 DNA: TGCGCCAGCAGCCCCACTGGGGGTACTTTACCCCTCCACTTT. As protein: CASSPTGGTLPLHF.

This clonotype has a count of ten or more. The J gene is TRBJ1-4, the V gene TRBV7-9; D is unresolved. The length of the CDR3 is 13 residues. V lost 1 base and J lost 7, with 7 bases in between. Germline CDR1 is SEHNR and CDR2 is FQNEAQ (reference sequence). In DNA form, the CDR3 reads TGTGCCAGCAGCTTAGGGATCGGTGAAAAACTGTTTTTT. This translates into CASSLGIGEKLFF.

The V and J genes are TRBV2 and TRBJ2-7; no reliable D call. Germline CDR1 is SNHLY and CDR2 is FYNNEI. The CDR3 contains 18 residues. The V end was cut by 0 bases, the J end by 3 bases, with 21 bases between. The CDR3 here is CASSEARKGRRSSYEQYF. CDR3 DNA: TGTGCCAGCAGTGAAGCGCGGAAGGGTAGAAGGAGTAGCTACGAGCAGTACTTC.

To note about this clonotype: At one end the junction does not follow the germline gene, possibly because of a read error. The genes are TRBV10-3 and TRBJ2-5; 13 bases fit TRBD2. Germline V gives CDR1 ENHRY, CDR2 SYGVKD. CDR3 size: 15 residues. Here the CDR3 DNA reads TGTGCCAGCAGTATAGGGACTAGCGGGGTCGAGACCCAGTACTTC. Its protein is CASSIGTSGVETQYF.

The chain uses TRBV29-1 and TRBJ2-5, with D maybe TRBD1 (6 bases). V lost 4 bases to trimming and J lost 5 bases, with 14 bases between them. The CDR3 consists of 13 residues. Germline assignment: CDR1 SQVTM and CDR2 ANQGSEA. For the CDR3, the DNA is TGCAGCGTTGTTTCTGGGGGCGGCGAGACCCAGTACTTC. Translated, it gives CSVVSGGGETQYF.